The 32 T cell receptor beta chains listed next were all sequenced from one sample in a study of cytomegalovirus exposure and HLA in healthy donors. Primers: 60 Vbeta forward and 13 Jbeta reverse. Repertoires were generated with immunoSEQ multiplex PCR, while TCRdb's copy carries only in-frame clones and drops some. The sample records 150,000 to 200,000 clones, roughly 84% being singletons. Input material: PBMCs. These receptors came from a boy aged 2-15 years in good health and CMV-seronegative.

The rearrangement uses TRBV6-5 and TRBJ2-7, with D maybe TRBD1 (5 bases). This CDR3 region has 13 residues. V lost 8 bases and J 3 bases, leaving 14 bases between the germline ends. From germline, CDR1 is MNHEY and CDR2 SVGAGI. The CDR3 nucleotides are TGTGCCAGCGCCACACAGGTGAACTACGAGCAGTACTTC. As protein: CASATQVNYEQYF.

A single count supports this clone. The CDR3 here is CASRWVAGVPETQYF. CDR3 coding DNA: TGTGCCAGCCGTTGGGTAGCGGGAGTCCCTGAGACCCAGTACTTC. V is TRBV2 and J is TRBJ2-5, with 9 bases identical to TRBD2. Germline V gene data show CDR1 as SNHLY and CDR2 as FYNNEI. V lost 8 bases, J lost 5 bases, and 12 bases stayed unmatched. The CDR3 is 15 residues long.

The V gene is TRBV7-9, the J gene TRBJ1-4, with D tentatively TRBD1 (6 bases). There are 15 residues in the CDR3. Germline values: CDR1 SEHNR, CDR2 FQNEAQ (reference sequence). Trimming left V 4 bases short and J 7 bases short, with 16 bases between. The CDR3 DNA reads TGTGCCAGCAGCTCCAAGGGGGGGGCGGCTGAAAAACTGTTTTTT. It codes for CASSSKGGAAEKLFF.

As concerns this clone: One junction end does not reproduce the germline sequence, and a read error may be involved. This chain connects TRBV15 to TRBJ2-4, with TRBD1 identical over 9 bases. Germline CDR1 reads LNHNV; CDR2 reads YYDKDF (reference sequence). This CDR3 has 16 amino acids. In DNA form, the CDR3 reads TGTGCCACCAGCAGAAGGACAGGGGTAGCCAAAGACATTCAGTACTTC. Residues: CATSRRTGVAKDIQYF.

The chain recombines TRBV29-1 with TRBJ2-7, with TRBD1 identical over 8 bases. V shed 0 bases and J 0 bases; nucleotides not matched to a gene: 1. CDR1 is SQVTM, CDR2 ANQGSEA, per germline. CDR3 length: 14 amino acids. The CDR3 DNA sequence: TGCAGCGTTGAAGAAACAGGGGGCTCCTACGAGCAGTACTTC. It is translated as CSVEETGGSYEQYF.

This sequence joins TRBV12-5 and TRBJ1-5; D perhaps matches TRBD1 (5 bases). Trimming cost V 6 bases and J 3 bases, with 9 bases left between them. CDR1 and CDR2 from the germline V gene are LGHNT and FRNRAP. The CDR3 extends over 13 amino acids. The CDR3 here is CASGRQFNQPQHF. As DNA, the CDR3 is TGTGCTAGTGGCAGACAGTTCAATCAGCCCCAGCATTTT.

This chain uses TRBV19 with TRBJ2-2; 8 bases are shared with TRBD1. There are 14 residues in the CDR3. V lost 5 bases and J lost 5; bases outside the gene matches: 4. Germline lookup yields CDR1 LNHDA and CDR2 SQIVND (reference sequence). The CDR3 sequence: CASSWDRLTGELFF. In DNA form, the CDR3 reads TGTGCCAGTAGTTGGGACAGGCTGACCGGGGAGCTGTTTTTT.

This chain links TRBV27 with TRBJ1-2; TRBD1 is a possible D gene (6 bases). V lost 1 base to trimming and J lost 5 bases, with 23 bases between them. CDR3 size: 18 residues. Germline-derived CDR1 and CDR2 are MNHEY and SMNVEV (reference sequence). CDR3: CASSLWGGQRNGWYGYTF. Here the CDR3 DNA reads TGTGCCAGCAGTTTATGGGGGGGGCAACGCAATGGTTGGTATGGCTACACCTTC.

The chain combines TRBV4-1 with TRBJ2-1, with 7 nucleotides matching TRBD2. The CDR3 totals 16 residues. The V gene end was trimmed by 2 bases and the J gene end by 2 bases; junction bases not matched to a gene: 6. Per germline, CDR1 MGHRA and CDR2 YSYEKL. The CDR3: CASSQKVGLAYNEQFF. CDR3 sequence (DNA): TGCGCCAGCAGCCAAAAGGTCGGACTAGCCTACAATGAGCAGTTCTTC.

The gene calls are TRBV19 and TRBJ1-3, with a weak D call TRBD1 (5 bases). The ends were cut back, 1 base at V and 3 bases at J, with 13 bases in the middle. CDR3 length: 16 amino acids. The germline V gene has CDR1 LNHDA and CDR2 SQIVND (reference sequence). The CDR3 here is CASSIAGGVVGNTIYF. DNA of the CDR3: TGTGCCAGTAGTATAGCTGGAGGGGTAGTTGGAAACACCATATATTTT.

The V and J genes are TRBV4-1 and TRBJ2-7; unclear D gene. Germline V CDR1 and CDR2: MGHRA, YSYEKL. This CDR3 is 13 amino acids long. V gave up 1 base and J gave up 4 bases, with 8 bases separating them. Written as DNA, the CDR3 is TGCGCCAGCAGCCAAGTCACCTATTACGAGCAGTACTTC. The encoded protein is CASSQVTYYEQYF.

The chain combines TRBV7-9 with TRBJ2-7; 7 positions agree with TRBD2. Germline V gene lookup returns CDR1 SEHNR and CDR2 FQNEAQ (reference sequence). V lost 1 base and J lost 0; bases outside the gene matches: 6. The CDR3 has 16 residues. For the CDR3, the DNA is TGTGCCAGCAGCTTAGGTGGAGCTAGCGGCTCCTACGAGCAGTACTTC. It specifies CASSLGGASGSYEQYF.

This chain links TRBV19 with TRBJ2-1; 7 bases line up with TRBD1. CDR3 size: 15 residues. V lost 4 bases, J lost 8 bases, and 11 bases stayed unmatched. Germline assignment: CDR1 LNHDA and CDR2 SQIVND (reference sequence). The DNA for the CDR3 is TGTGCCAGTAGTAAGGGGATTCTAGGGGGCTATGAGCAGTTCTTC. Translated: CASSKGILGGYEQFF.

The genes are TRBV30 and TRBJ2-3; 9 bases are shared with TRBD2. There are 15 residues in the CDR3. V dropped 2 bases and J dropped 2; count of bases not matched to a gene: 5. Per germline, CDR1 GTSNPN and CDR2 SVGIG (reference sequence). CDR3 in amino acids: CAWSISGGFTDTQYF. CDR3 coding DNA: TGTGCCTGGAGTATTAGCGGGGGCTTCACAGATACGCAGTATTTT.

The chain carries TRBV29-1 and TRBJ1-2; D possibly corresponds to TRBD1 (6 bases). Trimming took off 3 bases at V and 4 bases at J, with 12 bases between the two ends. The V gene's germline CDR1 is SQVTM and CDR2 ANQGSEA. The CDR3 length is 13 residues. The CDR3 sequence is CSVDPTGTYGYTF. CDR3 nucleotide sequence: TGCAGCGTTGACCCGACAGGAACCTATGGCTACACCTTC.

The gene calls are TRBV5-5 and TRBJ2-3; 7 bases fit TRBD1. CDR1 is SGHKS and CDR2 is YYEKEE in the germline V gene (reference sequence). The V and J ends lost 4 bases and 11 bases, in that order; junction bases with no gene match: 10. The CDR3 extends over 13 amino acids. CDR3 bases: TGTGCCAGCAGCCCAGACCACAGGGGAATGCAGTATTTT. Encoded protein: CASSPDHRGMQYF.

This sequence joins TRBV27 and TRBJ1-5; D remains unclear. CDR3 length: 14 residues. Germline lookup yields CDR1 MNHEY and CDR2 SMNVEV (reference sequence). V lost 4 bases and J 3 bases, leaving 10 bases between the germline ends. This chain's CDR3 is CASSSRGLNQPQHF. CDR3 bases: TGTGCCAGCAGTTCCCGCGGACTCAATCAGCCCCAGCATTTT.

The rearrangement uses TRBV29-1 and TRBJ1-2; D might be TRBD1 (5 bases). CDR3 length: 16 residues. Germline V lookup: CDR1 SQVTM, CDR2 ANQGSEA. Trimming removed 3 bases from V and 4 bases from J, with 21 bases in between. The CDR3 spells CSVDDRGAGPVYGYTF. DNA of the CDR3: TGCAGCGTTGACGACCGCGGGGCAGGGCCCGTCTATGGCTACACCTTC.

The chain employs TRBV30 and TRBJ1-3, with TRBD1 identical over 8 bases. V shed 1 base and J 2 bases; nucleotides not matched to a gene: 10. CDR3 size: 17 residues. Germline V gene lookup returns CDR1 GTSNPN and CDR2 SVGIG (reference sequence). CDR3 loop: CAWSGGWDRRPGNTIYF. In DNA form, the CDR3 reads TGTGCCTGGAGTGGGGGATGGGACAGGCGTCCTGGAAACACCATATATTTT. The full variable domain, with the rest looked up from reference TRBV30 and TRBJ1-3, is SQTIHQWPATLVQPVGSPLSLECTVEGTSNPNLYWYRQAAGRGLQLLFYSVGIGQISSEVPQNLSASRPQDRQFILSSKKLLLSDSGFYLCAWSGGWDRRPGNTIYFGEGSWLTVV.

This rearrangement joins TRBV23-1 to TRBJ2-5, with 7 bases identical to TRBD1. TRBV23-1 is placed among ORFs of uncertain function. V shed 3 bases and J 8 bases; nucleotides not matched to a gene: 12. The CDR3 is 15 amino acids. DNA for the CDR3: TGCGCCAGCAGTCACCTTCTCAGGACAGGTCATACCCAGTACTTC. Residues: CASSHLLRTGHTQYF.

The chain couples TRBV12-5 to TRBJ2-1; D is unresolved. Germline V gene lookup returns CDR1 LGHNT and CDR2 FRNRAP. The CDR3 runs 14 residues. V was cut by 6 bases and J by 9 bases, with 18 bases left in between. Here the CDR3 DNA reads TGTGCTAGTGGACCCGACACGGCCTTTGGTGAGCAGTTCTTC. This sequence encodes CASGPDTAFGEQFF.

Here the CDR3 reads CASSPGGSSYNEQFF. The DNA of the CDR3 is TGTGCCAGCAGCCCAGGGGGGAGCTCCTACAATGAGCAGTTCTTC. The rearrangement uses TRBV9 and TRBJ2-1; D is possibly TRBD1 (7 bases). Germline lookup yields CDR1 SGDLS and CDR2 YYNGEE. This CDR3 is 15 amino acids long. Deletions cut 4 bases from V and 0 bases from J, with 11 bases between.

The chain recombines TRBV5-1 with TRBJ2-2; 7 bases align to TRBD1. J gave up 7 bases and V 4 bases, and 7 bases lay outside the gene matches. The germline CDR1 and CDR2 sequences are SGHRS and YFSETQ. CDR3 size: 14 residues. The CDR3: CASSPWQGVGELFF. The CDR3 nucleotides are TGCGCCAGCAGCCCGTGGCAGGGGGTCGGGGAGCTGTTTTTT.

This chain connects TRBV6-5 to TRBJ2-5; 9 bases agree with TRBD1. In germline, CDR1 is MNHEY, CDR2 SVGAGI. J lost 5 bases, V lost 2 bases, and 6 bases had no gene match. The CDR3 totals 15 residues. CDR3 nucleotides: TGTGCCAGCAGTTACGGACAGGGGCGGATGGAGACCCAGTACTTC. Its translation: CASSYGQGRMETQYF.

The rearrangement joins TRBV4-2 to TRBJ2-3; 7 nucleotides align to TRBD2. Losses at the gene ends were 1 base for V and 5 bases for J; bases not matched to a gene: 15. Germline CDR1 and CDR2: LGHNA and YNFKEQ. CDR3 length: 18 residues. DNA of the CDR3: TGTGCCAGCAGCCAAGTAGCGGCGGGAGAAGTTCTGGGAGATACGCAGTATTTT. Its protein product is CASSQVAAGEVLGDTQYF.

This chain joins TRBV14 and TRBJ2-1; 8 positions agree with TRBD2. Trimming at V came to 1 base and at J to 3 bases, leaving 8 bases not matched to a gene. Germline CDR1 SGHDN, CDR2 FVKESK. The CDR3 totals 17 residues. This chain's CDR3 is CASSQGGTRLYYNEQFF. CDR3 DNA sequence: TGTGCCAGCAGCCAAGGCGGGACTAGACTCTACTACAATGAGCAGTTCTTC.

The chain combines TRBV14 with TRBJ2-3, with TRBD2 matching over 16 bases. The CDR3 covers 17 residues. In germline, CDR1 is SGHDN, CDR2 FVKESK. The junction had 1 base not matched to a gene; V was cut back by 3 bases and J by 1 base. DNA of the CDR3: TGTGCCAGCAGCCACGGGACTAGCGGGAGGGGCACAGATACGCAGTATTTT. Translated, it gives CASSHGTSGRGTDTQYF. Using reference TRBV14 and TRBJ2-3 for the parts outside the CDR3, the full variable domain is EAGVTQFPSHSVIEKGQTVTLRCDPISGHDNLYWYRRVMGKEIKFLLHFVKESKQDESGMPNNRFLAERTGGTYSTLKVQPAELEDSGVYFCASSHGTSGRGTDTQYFGPGTRLTVL.

The V and J genes are TRBV6-5 and TRBJ2-7; 9 bases align to TRBD1. This CDR3 is 15 amino acids long. Losses at the gene ends were 6 bases for V and 3 bases for J; bases not matched to a gene: 9. In germline, CDR1 is MNHEY, CDR2 SVGAGI. CDR3 sequence reads: CASRQEQGAFYEQYF. The CDR3 nucleotides are TGTGCCAGCAGACAAGAACAGGGGGCTTTCTACGAGCAGTACTTC.

The chain employs TRBV28 and TRBJ2-7; 7 nucleotides agree with TRBD1. Germline V gives CDR1 MDHEN, CDR2 SYDVKM. V lost 6 bases, J lost 0 bases, and 2 bases stayed unmatched. The CDR3 extends over 13 amino acids. The CDR3 coding sequence is TGTGCCAGCAGCTGGGACAGCTCCTACGAGCAGTACTTC. Its translation is CASSWDSSYEQYF.

This chain links TRBV5-1 with TRBJ2-5; TRBD2 aligns across 12 bases. The CDR3 totals 16 residues. The V gene's germline CDR1 is SGHRS and CDR2 YFSETQ. J gave up 2 bases and V 4 bases, and 6 bases lay outside the gene matches. DNA of the CDR3: TGCGCCAGCAGCCACCTAGCGGGAGGGGATCAAGAGACCCAGTACTTC. This codes for CASSHLAGGDQETQYF.

The rearrangement joins TRBV9 to TRBJ2-3; 9 nucleotides agree with TRBD2. The trim removed 3 bases at V and 0 bases at J, leaving 5 bases unmatched. The CDR3 is 16 residues long. Germline CDR1 is SGDLS and CDR2 is YYNGEE. CDR3 nucleotide sequence: TGTGCCAGCAGCGCAAATGGACTAGCGAGCACAGATACGCAGTATTTT. As protein: CASSANGLASTDTQYF.

V and J are TRBV5-1 and TRBJ1-3; 9 bases are a match to TRBD1. V gave up 3 bases and J gave up 4 bases; unmatched junction bases: 5. This CDR3 has 15 amino acids. CDR1 is SGHRS and CDR2 is YFSETQ in the germline V gene. The CDR3 nucleotides are TGCGCCAGCAGCTCCCGACAGGGGGACGGAAACACCATATATTTT. Amino acid sequence: CASSSRQGDGNTIYF. Supplemented by reference TRBV5-1 and TRBJ1-3, the full variable domain reads KAGVTQTPRYLIKTRGQQVTLSCSPISGHRSVSWYQQTPGQGLQFLFEYFSETQRNKGNFPGRFSGRQFSNSRSEMNVSTLELGDSALYLCASSSRQGDGNTIYFGEGSWLTVV.